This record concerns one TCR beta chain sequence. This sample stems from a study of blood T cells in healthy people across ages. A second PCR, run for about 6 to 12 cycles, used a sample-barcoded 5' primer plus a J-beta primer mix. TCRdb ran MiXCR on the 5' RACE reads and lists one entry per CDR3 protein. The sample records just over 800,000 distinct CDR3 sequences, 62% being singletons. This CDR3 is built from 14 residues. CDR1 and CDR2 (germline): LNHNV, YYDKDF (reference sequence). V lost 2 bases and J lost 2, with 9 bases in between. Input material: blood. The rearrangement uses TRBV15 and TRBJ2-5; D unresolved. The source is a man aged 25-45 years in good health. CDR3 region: CATSRRGGQETQYF. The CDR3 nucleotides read TGTGCCACCAGCAGAAGAGGTGGGCAAGAGACCCAGTACTTC. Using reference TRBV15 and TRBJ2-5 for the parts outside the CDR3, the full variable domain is DAMVIQNPRYQVTQFGKPVTLSCSQTLNHNVMYWYQQKSSQAPKLLFHYYDKDFNNEADTPDNFQSRRPNTSFCFLDIRSPGLGDTAMYLCATSRRGGQETQYFGPGTRLLVL.